Following are 18 T cell receptor beta chains from one sample sequenced in a study of regulatory T cells in long-lasting Graves disease. Building of the TCR beta libraries involved iRepertoire HTBI primers and Arm-PCR of CDR3 regions. TCRdb passed the multiplex PCR reads through MiXCR, listing each CDR3 protein once. The table lists nearly 350,000 distinct CDR3 sequences, around 20% of them singletons, with 29% in the top ten. Described time point: persistent/refractory GD, antithyroid drugs over 5 years with positive TRAb. TCR sequences were obtained from RNA taken from PBMCs. Sequences were derived from peripheral blood mononuclear cells (PBMCs), sampled when the disease was refractory, from a patient treated with antithyroid drugs. These receptor sequences come from a female donor with Graves disease.

This clonotype was counted at least ten times. The rearrangement joins TRBV12-3 or TRBV12-4 to TRBJ1-5; maybe TRBD1 (6 bases). Trimming pared 3 bases from V and 3 bases from J, leaving 24 bases between. This CDR3 has 19 residues. The CDR3 sequence: CASSFRGSGRAPLNQPQHF. The CDR3 DNA reads TGTGCCAGCAGTTTCAGGGGCTCTGGCAGGGCACCCCTCAATCAGCCCCAGCATTTT.

This rearrangement joins TRBV20-1 to TRBJ1-2; D ambiguous. Germline loops: CDR1 DFQATT, CDR2 SNEGSKA (reference sequence). The CDR3 runs 16 residues. V was clipped by 0 bases and J by 6 bases, with 20 bases between them. CDR3 amino acids: CSARDAVELFHHGYTF. The CDR3 DNA sequence: TGCAGTGCTAGAGATGCGGTTGAGCTCTTCCACCATGGCTACACCTTC.

This clonotype was observed a few times. The V gene is TRBV4-3, the J gene TRBJ1-1; possibly TRBD1 for D (5 bases). The CDR3 is made up of 13 amino acids. The germline CDR1 and CDR2 sequences are LGHNA and YSLEER. Trimming took off 0 bases at V and 6 bases at J, with 8 bases between the two ends. The CDR3 DNA reads TGCGCCAGCAGCCAAGATTTGGGGGCTGAAGCTTTCTTT. The encoded protein is CASSQDLGAEAFF.

This clonotype was detected ten times or more. This chain joins TRBV18 and TRBJ2-7; D ambiguous. The CDR3 covers 14 residues. The V gene's germline CDR1 is KGHSH and CDR2 LQKENI. Trimming removed 0 bases at V and 3 bases at J, with 9 bases between. CDR3: CASSPPYSSYEQYF. In DNA, the CDR3 is TGTGCCAGCTCACCACCCTACAGCAGCTACGAGCAGTACTTC.

V is TRBV11-3 and J is TRBJ2-5; possibly TRBD1 for D (5 bases). Trimming left V 3 bases short and J 2 bases short, with 10 bases between. The germline CDR1 and CDR2 sequences are SGHNT and YENEEA. The CDR3 consists of 14 residues. The CDR3 sequence: CASSFRVGQETQYF. In DNA, the CDR3 is TGTGCCAGCAGCTTCAGGGTTGGGCAAGAGACCCAGTACTTC.

This clonotype was observed a handful of times. The chain recombines TRBV7-6 with TRBJ1-1; 8 positions match TRBD1. Germline CDR1 is SGHVS and CDR2 is FNYEAQ. CDR3 length: 17 residues. The V segment lost 0 bases and the J segment 4 bases; nucleotides outside the gene matches: 10. CDR3 residues: CASSLAWGRGQGTEAFF. CDR3 in DNA: TGTGCCAGCAGCTTAGCTTGGGGCAGGGGGCAAGGCACTGAAGCTTTCTTT.

This clonotype appeared a few times. At one end the junction does not follow the germline gene, possibly because of a read error. V usage is TRBV14 and J usage is TRBJ1-3; TRBD1 is a possible D gene (5 bases). Germline CDR1 is SGHDN and CDR2 is FVKESK. The CDR3 sequence is 14 residues long. CDR3 region: CASSQQAAGNTIYF. DNA for the CDR3: TGCGCCAGCAGCCAACAGGCGGCTGGAAACACCATATATTTT.

Ten or more counts support this clonotype. This rearrangement joins TRBV29-1 to TRBJ1-2, with a weak D call TRBD1 (5 bases). This CDR3 region has 15 residues. Per the germline V gene, CDR1 is SQVTM and CDR2 is ANQGSEA. V lost 0 bases, J lost 5 bases, and 16 bases lay in between. CDR3 coding DNA: TGCAGCGTTGAAGATTCGGGCAGGGACTATTATGGCTACACCTTC. Its protein product is CSVEDSGRDYYGYTF. Variable domain in full (rest from reference TRBV29-1 and TRBJ1-2): SAVISQKPSRDICQRGTSLTIQCQVDSQVTMMFWYRQQPGQSLTLIATANQGSEATYESGFVIDKFPISRPNLTFSTLTVSNMSPEDSSIYLCSVEDSGRDYYGYTFGSGTRLTVV.

This clonotype was seen at least ten times. The chain joins TRBV28 to TRBJ1-1; no reliable D call. Germline lookup yields CDR1 MDHEN and CDR2 SYDVKM. Trimming left V 7 bases short and J 4 bases short, with 16 bases between. The CDR3 is made up of 14 amino acids. The CDR3 sequence is CASTIRGRGTEAFF. CDR3 nucleotides: TGTGCCAGCACGATCCGGGGTCGGGGCACTGAAGCTTTCTTT.

This clonotype was found many times. The chain combines TRBV6-5 with TRBJ2-5; D is undetermined. The CDR3 loop spans 13 amino acids. The V end lost 4 bases, the J end lost 1 base, and 7 bases lay between the germline ends. Germline-derived CDR1 and CDR2 are MNHEY and SVGAGI. DNA of the CDR3: TGTGCCAGCAGTTCCACGACCCAAGAGACCCAGTACTTC. It codes for CASSSTTQETQYF.

In its sample, this clonotype was seen many times. The chain carries TRBV5-1 and TRBJ1-1; 7 positions match TRBD1. The ends lost 0 bases at V and 2 bases at J; junction bases unmatched: 4. The CDR3 loop spans 15 amino acids. Germline loops: CDR1 SGHRS, CDR2 YFSETQ. The CDR3 region is CASSLGAGGNTEAFF. The DNA of the CDR3 is TGCGCCAGCAGCTTGGGGGCAGGGGGTAACACTGAAGCTTTCTTT.

This clonotype was counted between two and nine times. V usage is TRBV11-1 and J usage is TRBJ2-1; D could derive from TRBD1 or TRBD2 (6 bases each). This CDR3 is built from 17 residues. The V and J ends lost 6 bases and 5 bases respectively, with 23 bases between them. Germline loops: CDR1 SGHAT, CDR2 FQDESV (reference sequence). CDR3 in amino acids: CASRPGYWGAQNNEQFF. In DNA, the CDR3 is TGTGCCAGCAGGCCCGGCTACTGGGGGGCACAGAACAATGAGCAGTTCTTC.

The genes are TRBV29-1 and TRBJ1-1, with D possibly being TRBD1 (5 bases). The V and J ends lost 6 bases and 1 base respectively, with 15 bases between them. Germline CDR1 SQVTM, CDR2 ANQGSEA. The CDR3 length is 14 residues. Here the CDR3 reads CSVAWGLANTEAFF. CDR3 DNA sequence: TGCAGCGTCGCGTGGGGACTGGCGAACACTGAAGCTTTCTTT.

This clonotype has at least ten counts. The CDR3 nucleotides are TGCAGTGCTCCAGCCGGGACCTCCTCCTACGAGCAGTACTTC. Encoded protein: CSAPAGTSSYEQYF. The genes are TRBV20-1 and TRBJ2-7, with D perhaps matching TRBD1 or TRBD2 (5 bases each). Germline lookup yields CDR1 DFQATT and CDR2 SNEGSKA (reference sequence). Deletions cut 5 bases from V and 0 bases from J, with 14 bases between. This CDR3 has 14 amino acids.

This clonotype was counted at least ten times. V and J are TRBV27 and TRBJ1-2, with D perhaps TRBD1 (5 bases). V was clipped by 4 bases and J by 3 bases, with 9 bases between them. The CDR3 runs 13 residues. Germline CDR1 is MNHEY and CDR2 is SMNVEV (reference sequence). CDR3 nucleotide sequence: TGTGCCAGCAGTTGGAGGGGTGACTATGGCTACACCTTC. As protein: CASSWRGDYGYTF.

J is TRBJ1-1 and V is TRBV20-1, with 9 bases matching TRBD1. Trimming cost V 8 bases and J 4 bases; bases outside gene matches: 11. The CDR3 is made up of 14 amino acids. Germline V gene data show CDR1 as DFQATT and CDR2 as SNEGSKA (reference sequence). In nucleotides, the CDR3 is TGCAGTCACTCAGGAGGGACAGGGTTCACTGAAGCTTTCTTT. This translates into CSHSGGTGFTEAFF.

This clonotype was picked up many times. The V and J genes are TRBV19 and TRBJ1-2; D call uncertain. The V and J ends lost 3 bases and 3 bases respectively, with 8 bases between them. CDR3 length: 13 amino acids. Germline assignment: CDR1 LNHDA and CDR2 SQIVND (reference sequence). The CDR3 DNA reads TGTGCCAGTAGTATGCGCGGTCACTATGGCTACACCTTC. It yields the protein CASSMRGHYGYTF. The full variable domain, in which reference TRBV19 and TRBJ1-2 provide the parts outside the CDR3, is DGGITQSPKYLFRKEGQNVTLSCEQNLNHDAMYWYRQDPGQGLRLIYYSQIVNDFQKGDIAEGYSVSREKKESFPLTVTSAQKNPTAFYLCASSMRGHYGYTFGSGTRLTVV.

The sample holds many counts of this clonotype. The chain links TRBV2 to TRBJ2-2; a weak D match, TRBD2 (6 bases). V was shortened by 8 bases and J by 5 bases, with 12 bases between the two germline ends. Germline V gene sequence: CDR1 SNHLY, CDR2 FYNNEI. CDR3 length equals 13 residues. CDR3: CASVPGRTGELFF. The CDR3 DNA follows: TGTGCCAGCGTTCCCGGGAGAACCGGGGAGCTGTTTTTT.